This record looks at one TCR beta chain sequence and its context. The antigen is unknown. The method was immunoSEQ multiplex PCR; TCRdb's version includes in-frame clones alone and lacks a portion of them. The sample lists fewer than 60,000 clones; roughly 82% were seen once. The record originates from a study of PD-1 blockade in mismatch repair-deficient tumors. The overall study: All were previously treated, progressing patients with about 12 mismatch repair-deficient cancer types. Study findings and constraints: Rapid post-treatment expansion, then contraction, generally preceding radiologic response, marked tumor-resident clones.

CDR1 and CDR2 from the germline V gene are SGDLS and YYNGEE. The CDR3 has 16 amino acids. Losses at the gene ends were 0 bases for V and 5 bases for J; bases not matched to a gene: 7. PCR or immunohistochemistry showed mismatch repair deficiency in every enrolled patient. TCRs were sequenced from a few patients responding to pembrolizumab. The source of this sequence is an adult with mismatch repair-deficient cancer. The V gene is TRBV9, the J gene TRBJ2-1, with 8 bases fitting TRBD2. The sequenced sample was PBMCs, obtained before pembrolizumab treatment. CDR3 nucleotides: TGTGCCAGCAGCGTAGTCCTGGCGGGAGGAGACAATGAGCAGTTCTTC. Amino acid sequence: CASSVVLAGGDNEQFF.